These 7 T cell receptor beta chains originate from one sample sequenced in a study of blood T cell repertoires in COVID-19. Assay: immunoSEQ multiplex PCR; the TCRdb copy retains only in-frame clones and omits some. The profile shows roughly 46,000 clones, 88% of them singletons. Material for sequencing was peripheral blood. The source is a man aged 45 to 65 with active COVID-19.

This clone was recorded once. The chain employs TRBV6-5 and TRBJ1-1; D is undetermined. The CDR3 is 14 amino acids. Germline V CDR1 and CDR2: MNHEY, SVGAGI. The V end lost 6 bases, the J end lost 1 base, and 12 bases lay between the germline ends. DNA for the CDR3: TGTGCCAGCAGACCCGACACTTGGAACACTGAAGCTTTCTTT. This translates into CASRPDTWNTEAFF.

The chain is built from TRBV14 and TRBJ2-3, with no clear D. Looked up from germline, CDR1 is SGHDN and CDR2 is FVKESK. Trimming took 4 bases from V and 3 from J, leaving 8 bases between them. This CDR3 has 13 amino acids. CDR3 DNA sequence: TGTGCCAGCAGCCCGAGGATAACAGATACGCAGTATTTT. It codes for CASSPRITDTQYF.

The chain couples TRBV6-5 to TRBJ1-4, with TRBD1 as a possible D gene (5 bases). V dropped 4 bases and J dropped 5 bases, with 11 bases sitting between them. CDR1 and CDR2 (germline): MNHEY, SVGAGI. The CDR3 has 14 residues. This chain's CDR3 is CASSFGTGNEKLFF. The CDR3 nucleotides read TGTGCCAGCAGTTTTGGGACTGGGAATGAAAAACTGTTTTTT.

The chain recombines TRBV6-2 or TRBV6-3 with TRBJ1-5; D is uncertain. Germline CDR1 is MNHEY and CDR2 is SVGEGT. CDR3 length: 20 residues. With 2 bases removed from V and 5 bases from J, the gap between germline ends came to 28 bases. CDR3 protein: CASSYRRVGGEQVNDQPQHF. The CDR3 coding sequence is TGTGCCAGCAGTTACAGGCGGGTCGGTGGGGAGCAGGTCAACGATCAGCCCCAGCATTTT.

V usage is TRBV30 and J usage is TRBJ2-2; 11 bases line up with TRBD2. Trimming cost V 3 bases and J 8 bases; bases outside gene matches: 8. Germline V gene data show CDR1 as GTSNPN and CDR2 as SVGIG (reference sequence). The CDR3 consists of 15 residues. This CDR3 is CAWRVTSGRGGELFF. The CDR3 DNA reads TGTGCCTGGAGGGTTACTAGCGGGAGAGGTGGGGAGCTGTTTTTT.

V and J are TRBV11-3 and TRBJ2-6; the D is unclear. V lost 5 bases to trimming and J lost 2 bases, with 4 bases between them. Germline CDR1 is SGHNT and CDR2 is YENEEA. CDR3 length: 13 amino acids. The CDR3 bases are TGTGCCAGCAGCCGGGCTGGGGCCAACGTCCTGACTTTC. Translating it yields CASSRAGANVLTF.

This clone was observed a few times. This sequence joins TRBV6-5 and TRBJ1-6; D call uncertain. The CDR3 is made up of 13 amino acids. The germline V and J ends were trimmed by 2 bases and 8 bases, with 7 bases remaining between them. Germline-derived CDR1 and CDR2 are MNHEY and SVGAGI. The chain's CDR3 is CASSYAGDSPLHF. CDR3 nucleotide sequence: TGTGCCAGCAGTTACGCGGGCGATTCACCCCTCCACTTT.